Presented here are 23 T cell receptor beta chains from one specimen sequenced in a study of CD8 T cells in Susac syndrome. Random hexamers primed reverse transcription of about 0.45 to 1 ug RNA. TCRdb itself ran the immunoSEQ multiplex PCR reads through MiXCR, one entry per CDR3 protein. Among around 100,000 distinct CDR3 sequences, approximately 95% were seen once, and the ten largest hold 0.3%. Sequencing used CD8+ T cells from PBMCs. Receptors were obtained from a human donor with Susac syndrome.

This sequence joins TRBV15 and TRBJ2-7; D not certain. V was shortened by 1 base and J by 6 bases, with 16 bases between the two germline ends. Germline assignment: CDR1 LNHNV and CDR2 YYDKDF (reference sequence). This CDR3 contains 15 residues. The CDR3 loop is CATSRVSVSPPEQYF. The CDR3, as DNA: TGTGCCACCAGCAGAGTCTCGGTATCTCCCCCCGAGCAGTACTTC.

The V and J genes are TRBV6-5 and TRBJ2-1; D is uncertain. V was clipped by 0 bases and J by 6 bases, with 6 bases between them. CDR1 is MNHEY and CDR2 is SVGAGI in the germline V gene. CDR3 length equals 13 residues. The CDR3 DNA follows: TGTGCCAGCAGTTACTCGACCGGCAATGAGCAGTTCTTC. Protein product: CASSYSTGNEQFF.

The J gene is TRBJ1-1, the V gene TRBV20-1, with a weak D call TRBD1 (6 bases). This CDR3 is built from 14 residues. V was shortened by 3 bases and J by 4 bases, with 15 bases between the two germline ends. CDR1 and CDR2 (germline): DFQATT, SNEGSKA (reference sequence). The CDR3 sequence is CSASPGEKVTEAFF. The CDR3 DNA reads as TGCAGTGCTAGCCCAGGGGAAAAGGTCACTGAAGCTTTCTTT.

This chain links TRBV14 with TRBJ2-5; 8 bases fit TRBD2. CDR1 and CDR2 from the germline V gene are SGHDN and FVKESK. V was clipped by 0 bases and J by 5 bases; unmatched bases: 5. The CDR3 contains 15 residues. CDR3 sequence reads: CASSQDYGLAETQYF. The CDR3, as DNA: TGTGCCAGCAGCCAAGATTACGGACTAGCTGAGACCCAGTACTTC. Together with reference TRBV14 and TRBJ2-5, the CDR3 gives the full variable domain: EAGVTQFPSHSVIEKGQTVTLRCDPISGHDNLYWYRRVMGKEIKFLLHFVKESKQDESGMPNNRFLAERTGGTYSTLKVQPAELEDSGVYFCASSQDYGLAETQYFGPGTRLLVL.

This clonotype was picked up a small number of times. The genes are TRBV18 and TRBJ2-5; D not resolved. Trimming cost V 3 bases and J 0 bases, with 2 bases left between them. The CDR3 totals 12 residues. The germline V gene has CDR1 KGHSH and CDR2 LQKENI. In DNA form, the CDR3 reads TGTGCCAGCTCACCCTACCAAGAGACCCAGTACTTC. This encodes CASSPYQETQYF.

The rearrangement joins TRBV6-2 or TRBV6-3 to TRBJ2-7, with a possible D match to TRBD1 (5 bases). Germline lookup yields CDR1 MNHEY and CDR2 SVGEGT. The CDR3 consists of 13 residues. Trimming pared 6 bases from V and 6 bases from J, leaving 15 bases between. Here the CDR3 DNA reads TGTGCCAGCAGCTCGACAGTGGTCTCCGAGCAGTACTTC. It specifies CASSSTVVSEQYF.

This chain links TRBV14 with TRBJ2-7; 10 bases map to TRBD2. CDR1 and CDR2 from the germline V gene are SGHDN and FVKESK. This CDR3 is 15 amino acids long. Trimming cost V 3 bases and J 0 bases; bases outside gene matches: 2. CDR3 sequence: CASSHASGSSYEQYF. CDR3 coding DNA: TGTGCCAGCAGCCACGCTAGCGGGAGCTCCTACGAGCAGTACTTC.

The J gene is TRBJ1-2, the V gene TRBV9; the D is unclear. Trimming stripped 3 bases from V and 4 bases from J, with 10 bases between. The CDR3 extends over 13 amino acids. Germline V CDR1 and CDR2: SGDLS, YYNGEE. The CDR3 DNA sequence: TGTGCCAGCAGCGAGGGATCCCGCTATGGCTACACCTTC. Translated: CASSEGSRYGYTF.

CDR3 sequence: CASSEVGKGANTGELFF. CDR3 DNA: TGTGCCAGCAGTGAAGTAGGGAAGGGGGCGAACACCGGGGAGCTGTTTTTT. The chain uses TRBV2 and TRBJ2-2, with D possibly being TRBD1 (6 bases). Germline values: CDR1 SNHLY, CDR2 FYNNEI. V lost 1 base and J lost 0, with 12 bases in between. This CDR3 spans 17 amino acids.

V usage is TRBV6-2 or TRBV6-3 and J usage is TRBJ2-3; 8 bases align to TRBD2. CDR1 MNHEY and CDR2 SVGEGT come from the germline V gene. CDR3 size: 16 residues. V gave up 3 bases and J gave up 6 bases; unmatched junction bases: 11. The CDR3 protein is CASSYGGGSRTDTQYF. The CDR3 DNA reads as TGTGCCAGCAGTTATGGCGGGGGGTCACGAACGGATACGCAGTATTTT.

This clonotype has just one count. The V gene is TRBV20-1, the J gene TRBJ2-7, with no clear D. Germline V gene lookup returns CDR1 DFQATT and CDR2 SNEGSKA (reference sequence). The CDR3 sequence is 14 residues long. The ends were cut back, 5 bases at V and 2 bases at J, with 16 bases in the middle. The CDR3 protein is CSAGLGGITYEQYF. The CDR3 DNA reads TGCAGTGCTGGGCTGGGTGGCATAACCTACGAGCAGTACTTC.

The CDR3 sequence: CASSQDLGALSQETQYF. CDR3 in DNA: TGTGCCAGCAGCCAAGATCTGGGAGCACTAAGTCAAGAGACCCAGTACTTC. The chain joins TRBV3-1 to TRBJ2-5, with TRBD2 as a possible D gene (5 bases). This CDR3 is 17 amino acids long. From germline, CDR1 is LGHDT and CDR2 YNNKEL (reference sequence). V lost 0 bases, J lost 2 bases, and 16 bases lay in between.

V is TRBV11-2 and J is TRBJ2-7; D is unclear. Trimming took off 5 bases at V and 6 bases at J, with 14 bases between the two ends. The CDR3 is made up of 13 amino acids. Germline V gene data show CDR1 as SGHAT and CDR2 as FQNNGV. The CDR3 loop is CASSLGPSAEQYF. The CDR3 DNA sequence: TGTGCCAGCAGCCTAGGACCCTCGGCCGAGCAGTACTTC. Supplemented by reference TRBV11-2 and TRBJ2-7, the full variable domain reads EAGVAQSPRYKIIEKRQSVAFWCNPISGHATLYWYQQILGQGPKLLIQFQNNGVVDDSQLPKDRFSAERLKGVDSTLKIQPAKLEDSAVYLCASSLGPSAEQYFGPGTRLTVT.

The rearrangement links TRBV3-1 to TRBJ2-1; possible D gene TRBD2, 6 bases. Germline CDR1 and CDR2: LGHDT and YNNKEL (reference sequence). The CDR3 runs 13 residues. Trimming took off 0 bases at V and 10 bases at J, with 10 bases between the two ends. CDR3 DNA: TGTGCCAGCAGCCAAGATTGGGGGGAAGAGCAGTTCTTC. Its protein product is CASSQDWGEEQFF.

V is TRBV29-1 and J is TRBJ1-2, with 9 bases aligning to TRBD1. The CDR3 is 12 residues long. Germline CDR1 and CDR2: SQVTM and ANQGSEA. Trimming at V came to 7 bases and at J to 3 bases, leaving 3 bases not matched to a gene. The CDR3 spells CSADRGDYGYTF. CDR3 coding DNA: TGCAGCGCTGACAGGGGGGACTATGGCTACACCTTC. The full variable domain, with the rest looked up from reference TRBV29-1 and TRBJ1-2, is SAVISQKPSRDICQRGTSLTIQCQVDSQVTMMFWYRQQPGQSLTLIATANQGSEATYESGFVIDKFPISRPNLTFSTLTVSNMSPEDSSIYLCSADRGDYGYTFGSGTRLTVV.

This chain connects TRBV12-3 or TRBV12-4 to TRBJ2-1; 7 bases fit TRBD2. The CDR3 runs to 12 residues. V was pared by 6 bases and J by 10 bases, with 6 bases of the junction left unmatched. CDR3 DNA sequence: TGTGCCAGCAGCTACGGACTAGTAGAGCAGTTCTTC. Its translation: CASSYGLVEQFF.

J is TRBJ1-2 and V is TRBV20-1; D ambiguous. The CDR3 runs 16 residues. The germline CDR1 and CDR2 sequences are DFQATT and SNEGSKA (reference sequence). V was pared by 3 bases and J by 4 bases, with 21 bases between. CDR3 bases: TGCAGTGCTAGGGACTTAGGTCCCTCTGGGTTCTATGGCTACACCTTC. Protein sequence: CSARDLGPSGFYGYTF.

This chain connects TRBV20-1 to TRBJ2-7; the D is unclear. The CDR3 has 13 residues. The germline CDR1 and CDR2 sequences are DFQATT and SNEGSKA (reference sequence). V was cut by 6 bases and J by 4 bases, with 16 bases left in between. The CDR3 nucleotides read TGCAGTGCCATCGACGCTACGGAGTACGAGCAGTACTTC. Encoded protein: CSAIDATEYEQYF.

This chain uses TRBV7-9 with TRBJ2-6; D unclear. Germline V CDR1 and CDR2: SEHNR, FQNEAQ (reference sequence). The V gene lost 2 bases and the J gene lost 8 bases, with 7 bases spanning the gap. This CDR3 is built from 13 residues. CDR3 region: CASSLFNPNVLTF. The CDR3 bases are TGTGCCAGCAGCTTATTCAACCCCAACGTCCTGACTTTC.

The V and J genes are TRBV29-1 and TRBJ2-3; either TRBD1 or TRBD2 may fit D (5 bases each). V gave up 7 bases and J gave up 2 bases, with 16 bases separating them. Germline V CDR1 and CDR2: SQVTM, ANQGSEA. The CDR3 sequence is 14 residues long. DNA of the CDR3: TGCAGCGCTATACCGGGACGGATCACAGATACGCAGTATTTT. It codes for CSAIPGRITDTQYF.

The chain recombines TRBV29-1 with TRBJ1-2, with unresolved D. Trimming stripped 3 bases from V and 4 bases from J, with 9 bases between. This CDR3 has 12 amino acids. Germline V lookup: CDR1 SQVTM, CDR2 ANQGSEA. This chain's CDR3 is CSVDRETYGYTF. The CDR3 DNA is TGCAGCGTTGACCGGGAAACCTATGGCTACACCTTC.

V is TRBV5-8 and J is TRBJ2-5; possibly TRBD1 for D (5 bases). This CDR3 comprises 15 residues. V was pared by 2 bases and J by 5 bases, with 16 bases between. Germline CDR1 reads SGHTS; CDR2 reads YDEGEE. CDR3 in amino acids: CASSFIQELDETQYF. In DNA, the CDR3 is TGTGCCAGCAGCTTCATACAGGAATTGGATGAGACCCAGTACTTC.

This chain connects TRBV2 to TRBJ2-5; either TRBD1 or TRBD2 may supply D (5 bases each). V lost 6 bases, J lost 3 bases, and 14 bases lay in between. Germline V CDR1 and CDR2: SNHLY, FYNNEI. The length of the CDR3 is 14 residues. This CDR3 is CASSDGTEKETQYF. In DNA form, the CDR3 reads TGTGCCAGCAGCGATGGGACGGAAAAAGAGACCCAGTACTTC.